The rows below give T cell receptor beta chains drawn from one sample of a study of T-cell reconstitution after alpha-beta-depleted transplantation in children. MiXCR, applied by TCRdb to the PCR reads, yields one record per CDR3 protein. The table has some 340,000 distinct CDR3 sequences, around 10% seen once; the top ten hold approximately 2.3%. The sample consisted of PBMCs from the stem cell graft donor, taken from the stem cell graft. These receptors all come from a human donor who donated a stem cell graft to a child with acute lymphoblastic leukemia. Both conserved end residues are part of each CDR3. The order of the fields is D gene, V gene, clone size, J gene, CDR3 DNA, CDR3 protein. D genes are given only for firm matches. Clone size is stated in some rows and not others, as once, few, many or a class when expanded.

d_call: NA
v_call: TRBV5-1
clone_size: NA
j_call: TRBJ1-2
cdr3_nt: TGCGCCAGCAGCTTGGACAGGGACGGGATCTATGGCTACACCTTC
cdr3_aa: CASSLDRDGIYGYTF

d_call: NA
v_call: TRBV4-3
clone_size: NA
j_call: TRBJ2-2
cdr3_nt: TGCGCCAGCAGCCAGGAGGGACTTGCGAACACCGGGGAGCTGTTTTTT
cdr3_aa: CASSQEGLANTGELFF

d_call: TRBD1
v_call: TRBV15
clone_size: many
j_call: TRBJ2-3
cdr3_nt: TGTGCCACCAGCAGAGATGCCTCACAGGGGTCAGATACGCAGTATTTT
cdr3_aa: CATSRDASQGSDTQYF

d_call: NA
v_call: TRBV28
clone_size: few
j_call: TRBJ1-1
cdr3_nt: TGTGCCAGCAGTTTGGAGTGGGGTGGCGGAGCTTTCTTT
cdr3_aa: CASSLEWGGGAFF

d_call: NA
v_call: TRBV5-1
clone_size: NA
j_call: TRBJ2-1
cdr3_nt: TGCGCCAGCAGCTTGGAGGAGGGCCTTGAGCAGTTCTTC
cdr3_aa: CASSLEEGLEQFF

d_call: NA
v_call: TRBV28
clone_size: many
j_call: TRBJ1-2
cdr3_nt: TGTGCCAGCAGTTTAGTGAACTGGGGGCCCTATGGCTACACCTTC
cdr3_aa: CASSLVNWGPYGYTF

d_call: NA
v_call: TRBV12-3/TRBV12-4
clone_size: NA
j_call: TRBJ1-1
cdr3_nt: TGTGCCAGCAGTTTTTGGGGGCCGAACACTGAAGCTTTCTTT
cdr3_aa: CASSFWGPNTEAFF

d_call: TRBD2
v_call: TRBV12-3/TRBV12-4
clone_size: NA
j_call: TRBJ2-7
cdr3_nt: TGTGCCTGCTGTTTAACGGGACTAGCGGGAGGGCCTTCCTACGAGCAGTACTTC
cdr3_aa: CACCLTGLAGGPSYEQYF

d_call: TRBD2
v_call: TRBV20-1
clone_size: NA
j_call: TRBJ2-5
cdr3_nt: TGCAGTGCTTTGTATTCTAGCGGTGAAGAGACCCAGTACTTC
cdr3_aa: CSALYSSGEETQYF

d_call: NA
v_call: TRBV29-1
clone_size: NA
j_call: TRBJ2-2
cdr3_nt: TGCAGCGTTGAATGGTACACCGGGGAGCTGTTTTTT
cdr3_aa: CSVEWYTGELFF

d_call: TRBD2
v_call: TRBV5-1
clone_size: NA
j_call: TRBJ2-7
cdr3_nt: TGCGCCAGCAGCCCCTCGACTAGCGGGCGATTTGGGTCCGAGCAGTACTTC
cdr3_aa: CASSPSTSGRFGSEQYF

d_call: NA
v_call: TRBV6-6
clone_size: NA
j_call: TRBJ2-2
cdr3_nt: TGTGCCAGCAGAACCGGGAAGGGGGAGCTGTTTTTT
cdr3_aa: CASRTGKGELFF

d_call: TRBD1
v_call: TRBV5-6
clone_size: NA
j_call: TRBJ2-7
cdr3_nt: TGTGCCAGCAGCCGGGACAGGGCAAACGAGCAGTACTTC
cdr3_aa: CASSRDRANEQYF

d_call: NA
v_call: TRBV3-1
clone_size: many
j_call: TRBJ1-5
cdr3_nt: TGTGCCAGCAGCCAATCCTCTAATCAGCCCCAGCATTTT
cdr3_aa: CASSQSSNQPQHF

d_call: NA
v_call: TRBV11-2
clone_size: few
j_call: TRBJ2-1
cdr3_nt: TGTGCCAGCAGCTTAGAACCCCTAGCCTACAATGAGCAGTTCTTC
cdr3_aa: CASSLEPLAYNEQFF

d_call: TRBD1
v_call: TRBV2
clone_size: NA
j_call: TRBJ2-7
cdr3_nt: TGTGCCAGCACCTACGGACAGGGTTTGGCCTACGAGCAGTACTTC
cdr3_aa: CASTYGQGLAYEQYF

d_call: NA
v_call: TRBV19
clone_size: NA
j_call: TRBJ2-2
cdr3_nt: TGTGCCAGTAGACGGGAGAACACCGGGGAGCTGTTTTTT
cdr3_aa: CASRRENTGELFF

d_call: TRBD1
v_call: TRBV5-1
clone_size: NA
j_call: TRBJ1-4
cdr3_nt: TGCGCCAGCAGCTTGGGACAGGGACCTGCAACTAATGAAAAACTGTTTTTT
cdr3_aa: CASSLGQGPATNEKLFF

d_call: NA
v_call: TRBV5-1
clone_size: many
j_call: TRBJ2-7
cdr3_nt: TGTGCCAGCAGTCTTGGGGTGCTCTACGAGCAGTACTTC
cdr3_aa: CASSLGVLYEQYF

d_call: NA
v_call: TRBV4-2
clone_size: few
j_call: TRBJ2-2
cdr3_nt: TGTGCCAGCAGCCTTAAACGAGGGGACTTCCCCCCACCCGGGGAGCTGTTTTTT
cdr3_aa: CASSLKRGDFPPPGELFF

d_call: NA
v_call: TRBV20-1
clone_size: many
j_call: TRBJ2-1
cdr3_nt: TGCAGTGCTCTCCGGGACTACAATGAGCAGTTCTTC
cdr3_aa: CSALRDYNEQFF

d_call: NA
v_call: TRBV12-3/TRBV12-4
clone_size: few
j_call: TRBJ1-4
cdr3_nt: TGTGCCAGCAGTTTAGCGGTCGCGGGGGTCAGCGAAAAACTGTTTTTT
cdr3_aa: CASSLAVAGVSEKLFF

d_call: TRBD1
v_call: TRBV19
clone_size: NA
j_call: TRBJ2-1
cdr3_nt: TGTGCCAGTAGTATCTTCCTATCGGGACAGGCTCACTACAATGAGCAGTTCTTC
cdr3_aa: CASSIFLSGQAHYNEQFF

d_call: NA
v_call: TRBV20-1
clone_size: few
j_call: TRBJ2-7
cdr3_nt: TGCAGTGCTACGGATGGACTTACCTACGAGCAGTACTTC
cdr3_aa: CSATDGLTYEQYF

d_call: NA
v_call: TRBV7-8
clone_size: NA
j_call: TRBJ2-7
cdr3_nt: TGTGCCAGCAGCTTAAGACTCGGTTTTAGCTACGAGCAGTACTTC
cdr3_aa: CASSLRLGFSYEQYF

d_call: NA
v_call: TRBV25-1
clone_size: many
j_call: TRBJ1-1
cdr3_nt: TGTGCCAGCAGTGAGGAAGGCACTGAAGCTTTCTTT
cdr3_aa: CASSEEGTEAFF

d_call: NA
v_call: TRBV28
clone_size: few
j_call: TRBJ2-1
cdr3_nt: TGTGCCAGCAGTTTGGGCTACCTCAATGAGCAGTTCTTC
cdr3_aa: CASSLGYLNEQFF

d_call: NA
v_call: TRBV5-1
clone_size: NA
j_call: TRBJ2-1
cdr3_nt: TGCGCCAGCAGCTTGATGGACTCAATCAACAATGAGCAGTTCTTC
cdr3_aa: CASSLMDSINNEQFF

d_call: TRBD2
v_call: TRBV6-9
clone_size: few
j_call: TRBJ2-3
cdr3_nt: TGTGCCAGCTTTAGGGCGGGAGGGTTCACAGATACGCAGTATTTT
cdr3_aa: CASFRAGGFTDTQYF

d_call: NA
v_call: TRBV30
clone_size: NA
j_call: TRBJ2-7
cdr3_nt: TGTGCCTGGAAAGAAGTCTACGAGCAGTACTTC
cdr3_aa: CAWKEVYEQYF